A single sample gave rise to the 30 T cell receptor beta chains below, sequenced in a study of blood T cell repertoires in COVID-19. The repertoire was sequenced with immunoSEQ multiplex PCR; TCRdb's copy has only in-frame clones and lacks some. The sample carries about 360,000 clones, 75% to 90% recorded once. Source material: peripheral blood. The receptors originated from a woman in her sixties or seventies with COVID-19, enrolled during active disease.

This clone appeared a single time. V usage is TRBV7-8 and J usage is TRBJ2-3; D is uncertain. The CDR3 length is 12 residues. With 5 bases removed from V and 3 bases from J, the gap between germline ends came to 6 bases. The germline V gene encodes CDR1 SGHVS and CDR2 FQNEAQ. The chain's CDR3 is CASSLRTDTQYF. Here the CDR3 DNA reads TGTGCCAGCAGCCTGAGAACAGATACGCAGTATTTT.

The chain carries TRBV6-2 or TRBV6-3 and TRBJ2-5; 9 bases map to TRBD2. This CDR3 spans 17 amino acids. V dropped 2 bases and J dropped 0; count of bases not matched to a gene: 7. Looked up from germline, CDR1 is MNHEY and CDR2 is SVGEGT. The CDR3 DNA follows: TGTGCCAGCAGTTACCGAAGCGGGGGGCCGGACCAAGAGACCCAGTACTTC. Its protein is CASSYRSGGPDQETQYF.

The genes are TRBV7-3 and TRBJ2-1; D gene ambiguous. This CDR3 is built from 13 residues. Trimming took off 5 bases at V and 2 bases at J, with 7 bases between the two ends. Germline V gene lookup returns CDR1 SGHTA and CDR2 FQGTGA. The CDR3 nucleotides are TGTGCCAGCAGCCTAGACGCCTACAATGAGCAGTTCTTC. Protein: CASSLDAYNEQFF.

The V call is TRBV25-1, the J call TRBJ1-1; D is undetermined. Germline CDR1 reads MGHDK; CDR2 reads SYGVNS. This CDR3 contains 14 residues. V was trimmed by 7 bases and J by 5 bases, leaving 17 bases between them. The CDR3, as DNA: TGTGCCAGCACGGGTTGGGTAACTGGGACTGAAGCTTTCTTT. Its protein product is CASTGWVTGTEAFF. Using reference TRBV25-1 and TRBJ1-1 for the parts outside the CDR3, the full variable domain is EADIYQTPRYLVIGTGKKITLECSQTMGHDKMYWYQQDPGMELHLIHYSYGVNSTEKGDLSSESTVSRIRTEHFPLTLESARPSHTSQYLCASTGWVTGTEAFFGQGTRLTVV.

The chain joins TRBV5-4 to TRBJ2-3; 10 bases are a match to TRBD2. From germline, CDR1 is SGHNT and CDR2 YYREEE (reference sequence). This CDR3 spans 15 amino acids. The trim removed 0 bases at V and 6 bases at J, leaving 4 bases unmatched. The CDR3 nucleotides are TGTGCCAGCAGCTTGGGCGAGCGGGGGGGTGATACGCAGTATTTT. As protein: CASSLGERGGDTQYF.

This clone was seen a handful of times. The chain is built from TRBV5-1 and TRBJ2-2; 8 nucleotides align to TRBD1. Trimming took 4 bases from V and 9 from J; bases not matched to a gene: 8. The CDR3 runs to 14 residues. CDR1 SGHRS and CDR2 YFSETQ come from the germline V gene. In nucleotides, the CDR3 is TGCGCCAGCAGCGCATGGACAGGGTCACGGGAGCTGTTTTTT. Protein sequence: CASSAWTGSRELFF.

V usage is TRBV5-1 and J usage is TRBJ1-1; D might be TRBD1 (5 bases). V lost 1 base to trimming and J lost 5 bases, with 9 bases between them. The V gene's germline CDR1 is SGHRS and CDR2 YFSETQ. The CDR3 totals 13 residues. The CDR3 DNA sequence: TGCGCCAGCAGCTTGTCGTCAGGGACTGAAGCTTTCTTT. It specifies CASSLSSGTEAFF.

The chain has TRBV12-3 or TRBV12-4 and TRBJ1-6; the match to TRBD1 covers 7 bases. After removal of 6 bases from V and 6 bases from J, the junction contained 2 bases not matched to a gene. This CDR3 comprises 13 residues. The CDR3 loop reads CASRGTVNSPLHF. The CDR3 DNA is TGTGCCAGCAGGGGGACAGTTAATTCACCCCTCCACTTT.

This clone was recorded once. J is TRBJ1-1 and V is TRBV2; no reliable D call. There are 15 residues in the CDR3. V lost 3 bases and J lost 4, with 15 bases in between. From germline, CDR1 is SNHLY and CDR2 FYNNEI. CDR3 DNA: TGTGCCAGCAGTGATAGGAGTGCGGGCGCCACTGAAGCTTTCTTT. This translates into CASSDRSAGATEAFF.

CDR3 nucleotides: TGTGCCACCAGGCGGGGGGGCAGTGATTTTGGCTACACCTTC. Translated, it gives CATRRGGSDFGYTF. The rearrangement uses TRBV11-2 and TRBJ1-2, with D possibly TRBD1 on 6 matching bases. Trimming left V 10 bases short and J 7 bases short, with 22 bases between. Germline V gene sequence: CDR1 SGHAT, CDR2 FQNNGV. This CDR3 comprises 14 residues.

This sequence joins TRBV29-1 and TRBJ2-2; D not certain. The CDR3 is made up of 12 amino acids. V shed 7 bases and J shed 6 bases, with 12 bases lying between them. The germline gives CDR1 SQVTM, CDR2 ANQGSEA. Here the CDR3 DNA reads TGCAGCGGGAACAGTTGGGCCGGGGAGCTGTTTTTT. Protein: CSGNSWAGELFF.

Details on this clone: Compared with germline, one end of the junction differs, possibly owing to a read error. CDR3 region: CASSLGDTYNEQFF. CDR3 DNA: TGCGCCAGCAGTTTGGGGGACACATACAATGAGCAGTTCTTC. V usage is TRBV5-1 and J usage is TRBJ2-1; D is perhaps TRBD1 (6 bases). This CDR3 is built from 14 residues. From germline, CDR1 is SGHRS and CDR2 YFSETQ.

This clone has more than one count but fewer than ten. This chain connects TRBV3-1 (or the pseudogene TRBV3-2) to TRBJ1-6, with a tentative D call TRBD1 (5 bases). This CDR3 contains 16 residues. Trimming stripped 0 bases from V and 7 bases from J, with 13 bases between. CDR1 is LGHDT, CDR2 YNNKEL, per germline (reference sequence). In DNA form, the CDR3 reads TGTGCCAGCAGCCAAGAATTCGGACGGGGGAATTCACCCCTCCACTTT. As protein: CASSQEFGRGNSPLHF.

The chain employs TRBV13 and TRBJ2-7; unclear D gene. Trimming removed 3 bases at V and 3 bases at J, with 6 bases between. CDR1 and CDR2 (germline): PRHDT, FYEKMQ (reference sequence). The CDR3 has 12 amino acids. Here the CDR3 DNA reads TGTGCCAGCAGCTTCCCCGGCTACGAGCAGTACTTC. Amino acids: CASSFPGYEQYF.

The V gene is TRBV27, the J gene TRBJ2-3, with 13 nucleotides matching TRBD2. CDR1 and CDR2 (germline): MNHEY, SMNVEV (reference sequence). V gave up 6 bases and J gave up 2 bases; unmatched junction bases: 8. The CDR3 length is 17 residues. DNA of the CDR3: TGTGCCAGCAGGCCTACTAGCGGGGGGGTATACACAGATACGCAGTATTTT. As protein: CASRPTSGGVYTDTQYF.

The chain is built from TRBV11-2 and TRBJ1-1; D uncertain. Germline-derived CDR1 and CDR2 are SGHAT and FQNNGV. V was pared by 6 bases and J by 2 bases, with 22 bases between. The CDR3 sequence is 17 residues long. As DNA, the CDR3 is TGTGCCAGCAGATTTGCGTTCAGAGGAAGCCAAAACACTGAAGCTTTCTTT. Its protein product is CASRFAFRGSQNTEAFF.

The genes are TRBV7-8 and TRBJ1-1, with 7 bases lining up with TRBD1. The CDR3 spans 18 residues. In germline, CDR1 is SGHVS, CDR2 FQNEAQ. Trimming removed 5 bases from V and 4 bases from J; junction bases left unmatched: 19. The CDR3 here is CASSELRGRGLGVTEAFF. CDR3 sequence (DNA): TGTGCCAGCAGCGAACTCCGGGGAAGGGGGCTCGGGGTCACTGAAGCTTTCTTT.

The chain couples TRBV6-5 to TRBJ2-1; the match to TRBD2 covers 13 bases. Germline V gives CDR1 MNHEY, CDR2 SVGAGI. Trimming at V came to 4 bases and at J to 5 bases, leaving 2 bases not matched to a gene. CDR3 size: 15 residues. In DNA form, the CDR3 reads TGTGCCAGCAGTTGGACTAGCGGGGGCAACAATGAGCAGTTCTTC. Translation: CASSWTSGGNNEQFF.

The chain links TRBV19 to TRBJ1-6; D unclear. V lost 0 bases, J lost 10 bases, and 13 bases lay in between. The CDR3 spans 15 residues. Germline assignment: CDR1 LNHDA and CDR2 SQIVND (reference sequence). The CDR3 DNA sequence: TGTGCCAGTAGTATAGAACTGGGAGTCGGGTCACCCCTCCACTTT. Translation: CASSIELGVGSPLHF.

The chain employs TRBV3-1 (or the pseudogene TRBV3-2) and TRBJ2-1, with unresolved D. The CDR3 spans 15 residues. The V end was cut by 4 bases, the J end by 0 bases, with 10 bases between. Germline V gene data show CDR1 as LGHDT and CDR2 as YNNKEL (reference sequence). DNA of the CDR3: TGTGCCAGCAGCCCTTCCCTAAGCTCCTACAATGAGCAGTTCTTC. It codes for CASSPSLSSYNEQFF.

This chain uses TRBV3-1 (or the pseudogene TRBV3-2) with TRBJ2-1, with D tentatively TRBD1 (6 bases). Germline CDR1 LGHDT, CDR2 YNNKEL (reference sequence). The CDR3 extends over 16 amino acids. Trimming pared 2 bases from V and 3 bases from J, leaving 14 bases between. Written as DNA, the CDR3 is TGTGCCAGCAGCCAAACTCCTATACAGGGCTACAATGAGCAGTTCTTC. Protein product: CASSQTPIQGYNEQFF.

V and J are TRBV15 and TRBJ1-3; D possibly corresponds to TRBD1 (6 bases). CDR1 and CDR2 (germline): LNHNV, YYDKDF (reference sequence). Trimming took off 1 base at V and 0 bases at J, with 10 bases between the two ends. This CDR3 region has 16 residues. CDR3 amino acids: CATSRGGQPSGNTIYF. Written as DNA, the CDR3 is TGTGCCACCAGCAGAGGGGGGCAACCCTCTGGAAACACCATATATTTT. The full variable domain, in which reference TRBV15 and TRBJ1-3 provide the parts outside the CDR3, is DAMVIQNPRYQVTQFGKPVTLSCSQTLNHNVMYWYQQKSSQAPKLLFHYYDKDFNNEADTPDNFQSRRPNTSFCFLDIRSPGLGDTAMYLCATSRGGQPSGNTIYFGEGSWLTVV.

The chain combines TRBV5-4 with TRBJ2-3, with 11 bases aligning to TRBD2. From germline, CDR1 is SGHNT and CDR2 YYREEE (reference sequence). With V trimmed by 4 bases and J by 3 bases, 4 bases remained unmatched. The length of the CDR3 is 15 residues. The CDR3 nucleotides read TGTGCCAGCAGCCTAGCGGGGGGCGGGACAGATACGCAGTATTTT. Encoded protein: CASSLAGGGTDTQYF. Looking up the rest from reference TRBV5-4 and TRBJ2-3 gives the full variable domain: ETGVTQSPTHLIKTRGQQVTLRCSSQSGHNTVSWYQQALGQGPQFIFQYYREEENGRGNFPPRFSGLQFPNYSSELNVNALELDDSALYLCASSLAGGGTDTQYFGPGTRLTVL.

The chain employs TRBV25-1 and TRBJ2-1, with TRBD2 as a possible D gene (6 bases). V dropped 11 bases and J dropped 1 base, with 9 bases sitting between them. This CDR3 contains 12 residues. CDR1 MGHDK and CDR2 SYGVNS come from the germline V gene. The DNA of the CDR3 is TGTGCCGGGGGGTCATCCTACAATGAGCAGTTCTTC. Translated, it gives CAGGSSYNEQFF.

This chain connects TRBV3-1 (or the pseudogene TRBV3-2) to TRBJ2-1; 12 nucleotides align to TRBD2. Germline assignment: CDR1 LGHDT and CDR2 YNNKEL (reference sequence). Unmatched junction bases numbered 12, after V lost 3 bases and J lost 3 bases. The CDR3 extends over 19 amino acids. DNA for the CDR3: TGTGCCAGCAGCCATTATCTAGCGGGGGGGCCGCAGGACTACAATGAGCAGTTCTTC. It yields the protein CASSHYLAGGPQDYNEQFF.

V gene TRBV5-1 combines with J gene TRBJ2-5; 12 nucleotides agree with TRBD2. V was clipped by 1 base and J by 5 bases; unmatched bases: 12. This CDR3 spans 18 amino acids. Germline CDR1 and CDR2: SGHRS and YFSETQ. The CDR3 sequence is CASSLKPSGGDPPETQYF. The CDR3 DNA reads TGCGCCAGCAGCTTGAAGCCTAGCGGGGGGGATCCCCCGGAGACCCAGTACTTC.

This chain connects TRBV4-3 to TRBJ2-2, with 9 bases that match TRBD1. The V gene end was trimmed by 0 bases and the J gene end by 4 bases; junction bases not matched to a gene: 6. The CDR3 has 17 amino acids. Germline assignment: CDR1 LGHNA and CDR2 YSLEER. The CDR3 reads CASSQDRTGAFTGELFF. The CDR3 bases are TGCGCCAGCAGCCAAGATAGGACAGGGGCTTTCACCGGGGAGCTGTTTTTT.

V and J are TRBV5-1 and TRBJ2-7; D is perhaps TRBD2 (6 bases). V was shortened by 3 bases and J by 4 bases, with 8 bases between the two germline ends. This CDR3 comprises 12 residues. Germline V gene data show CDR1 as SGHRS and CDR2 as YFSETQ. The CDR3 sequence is CASSSGAYEQYF. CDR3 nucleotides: TGCGCCAGCAGCTCGGGAGCTTACGAGCAGTACTTC.

The CDR3 nucleotides read TGCGCCAGCAAATCGGGGGGTGATACTGAAGCTTTCTTT. This codes for CASKSGGDTEAFF. This sequence joins TRBV5-1 and TRBJ1-1; weak D call: TRBD1 (5 bases). The CDR3 has 13 amino acids. Germline CDR1 reads SGHRS; CDR2 reads YFSETQ. The V and J ends lost 6 bases and 5 bases respectively, with 14 bases between them.

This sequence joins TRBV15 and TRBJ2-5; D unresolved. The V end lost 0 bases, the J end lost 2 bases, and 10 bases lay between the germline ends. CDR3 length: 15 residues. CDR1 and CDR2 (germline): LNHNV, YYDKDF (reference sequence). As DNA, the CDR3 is TGTGCCACCAGCAGAGATCGAGCTGATCAAGAGACCCAGTACTTC. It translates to CATSRDRADQETQYF.